Shown below are 5 T cell receptor beta chains from a single sample sequenced in a study of cytomegalovirus exposure and HLA in healthy donors. The PCR ran on 60 Vbeta and 13 Jbeta primers. Clones were sequenced by immunoSEQ multiplex PCR, and TCRdb holds only the in-frame ones, with some missing. The sample holds a few hundred thousand clones; under 90% are singletons and the top ten take about 0.28%. Specimen: PBMCs. These receptors all come from a girl aged 2 to 10 in good health and CMV-seronegative.

This clone was picked up one time. V usage is TRBV9 and J usage is TRBJ1-6, with D unresolved. Per the germline V gene, CDR1 is SGDLS and CDR2 is YYNGEE. CDR3 length: 13 residues. V was cut by 2 bases and J by 10 bases, with 10 bases left in between. The DNA for the CDR3 is TGTGCCAGCAGCGTGGAGGGTTTCTCACCCCTCCACTTT. Residues: CASSVEGFSPLHF.

V usage is TRBV4-1 and J usage is TRBJ2-5, with a weak D call TRBD1 (5 bases). V gave up 3 bases and J gave up 4 bases, with 15 bases separating them. CDR3 length: 15 amino acids. Germline-derived CDR1 and CDR2 are MGHRA and YSYEKL. CDR3 in DNA: TGCGCCAGCAGCCAGGGCCCCCAGGGCCGAGAGACCCAGTACTTC. Its translation: CASSQGPQGRETQYF.

This rearrangement joins TRBV13 to TRBJ2-1, with D possibly being TRBD2 (5 bases). The germline CDR1 and CDR2 sequences are PRHDT and FYEKMQ (reference sequence). The CDR3 loop spans 12 amino acids. Trimming stripped 1 base from V and 9 bases from J, with 7 bases between. CDR3 bases: TGTGCCAGCAGCTTAGTGCGGGCTGAGCAGTTCTTC. Translation: CASSLVRAEQFF. The whole variable domain, remainder taken from reference TRBV13 and TRBJ2-1, is AAGVIQSPRHLIKEKRETATLKCYPIPRHDTVYWYQQGPGQDPQFLISFYEKMQSDKGSIPDRFSAQQFSDYHSELNMSSLELGDSALYFCASSLVRAEQFFGPGTRLTVL.

The genes are TRBV7-3 and TRBJ2-5; no clear D gene. The J call may be incorrect, as the DNA end agrees better with TRBJ2-7. Germline lookup yields CDR1 SGHTA and CDR2 FQGTGA. The CDR3 has 12 amino acids. CDR3 nucleotides: TGTGCCAGCAGCTTAGTCCCCTACGAGCAGTACTTC. Protein sequence: CASSLVPYEQYF.

This clone turned up a few times. CDR3 nucleotide sequence: TGTGCCAGCAGCTCCCGTCACACCGGGGAGCTGTTTTTT. The encoded protein is CASSSRHTGELFF. The chain joins TRBV11-2 to TRBJ2-2; D gene ambiguous. Germline-derived CDR1 and CDR2 are SGHAT and FQNNGV. This CDR3 comprises 13 residues. Trimming shortened V by 4 bases and J by 3 bases, and 6 bases separated the two germline ends.